These 9 T cell receptor beta chains originate from one sample sequenced in a study of a mutant IDH1 vaccine in newly diagnosed glioma. What these receptors recognize is not known. Time point meaning: week 35, safety follow-up. With topical imiquimod, each dose of the vaccine consisted of 300 ug of mutant IDH1 20-mer peptide. Assay: immunoSEQ multiplex PCR; the TCRdb copy retains only in-frame clones and omits some. The sample holds some 45,000 clones, around 83% seen once. The specimen was PBMCs, collected from a glioma patient whose treatment included an IDH1 peptide vaccine. The receptors shown here come from a woman between 50 and 59 years old with glioma.

This chain links TRBV7-7 with TRBJ2-7; D is possibly TRBD1 or TRBD2 (5 bases each). This CDR3 has 13 residues. Per germline, CDR1 SSHAT and CDR2 FNYEAQ (reference sequence). Trimming pared 1 base from V and 6 bases from J, leaving 10 bases between. The CDR3: CASSLGGAGEQYF. For the CDR3, the DNA is TGTGCCAGCAGCTTAGGAGGGGCCGGCGAGCAGTACTTC.

V usage is TRBV29-1 and J usage is TRBJ1-5; no firm D call. The CDR3 covers 14 residues. Between the trimmed V and J ends, which lost 4 bases and 1 base, there was a span of 11 bases. Germline-derived CDR1 and CDR2 are SQVTM and ANQGSEA. The CDR3 region is CSVVVGESNQPQHF. The CDR3 DNA reads as TGCAGCGTTGTAGTTGGGGAAAGCAATCAGCCCCAGCATTTT. Complete variable domain (other parts from reference TRBV29-1 and TRBJ1-5): SAVISQKPSRDICQRGTSLTIQCQVDSQVTMMFWYRQQPGQSLTLIATANQGSEATYESGFVIDKFPISRPNLTFSTLTVSNMSPEDSSIYLCSVVVGESNQPQHFGDGTRLSIL.

The chain combines TRBV5-1 with TRBJ1-2, with a possible D match to TRBD1 (5 bases). Trimming shortened V by 0 bases and J by 6 bases, and 12 bases separated the two germline ends. The CDR3 is 14 amino acids. The germline V gene has CDR1 SGHRS and CDR2 YFSETQ. CDR3 protein: CASSLEAGSHGYTF. CDR3 nucleotide sequence: TGCGCCAGCAGCTTGGAGGCAGGGAGCCATGGCTACACCTTC.

This chain links TRBV5-4 with TRBJ1-2; D gene uncertain. This CDR3 has 14 amino acids. Per germline, CDR1 SGHNT and CDR2 YYREEE (reference sequence). V lost 3 bases, J lost 8 bases, and 17 bases lay in between. The CDR3 loop reads CASSSSDGPLGYTF. CDR3 in DNA: TGTGCCAGCAGCTCGTCGGATGGCCCCCTCGGCTACACCTTC.

This clone appeared a single time. The genes are TRBV6-5 and TRBJ1-4; possibly TRBD1 for D (6 bases). The germline V and J ends were trimmed by 5 bases and 7 bases, with 14 bases remaining between them. CDR3 length: 14 residues. Germline CDR1 reads MNHEY; CDR2 reads SVGAGI. The CDR3 reads CASSPWTVGEKLFF. The CDR3 DNA reads TGTGCCAGCAGTCCTTGGACAGTCGGTGAAAAACTGTTTTTT.

This clone was counted between two and nine times. The chain has TRBV27 and TRBJ1-1, with 7 bases lining up with TRBD1. This CDR3 region has 12 residues. V was clipped by 7 bases and J by 6 bases; unmatched bases: 5. From germline, CDR1 is MNHEY and CDR2 SMNVEV (reference sequence). CDR3 sequence: CASIGGWAEAFF. CDR3 sequence (DNA): TGTGCCAGCATAGGGGGCTGGGCTGAAGCTTTCTTT.

The chain combines TRBV4-3 with TRBJ1-4, with D perhaps matching TRBD1 (5 bases). V gave up 3 bases and J gave up 1 base, with 9 bases separating them. The CDR3 has 15 residues. The germline V gene has CDR1 LGHNA and CDR2 YSLEER. The CDR3 sequence: CASSHYGGTNEKLFF. DNA for the CDR3: TGCGCCAGCAGCCATTACGGGGGAACTAATGAAAAACTGTTTTTT.

The J gene is TRBJ1-2, the V gene TRBV7-2, with 7 bases matching TRBD1. The CDR3 spans 15 residues. Germline CDR1 reads SGHTA; CDR2 reads FQGNSA. The J segment lost 4 bases and the V segment lost 2 bases, leaving 7 bases of the junction unmatched. CDR3 sequence (DNA): TGTGCCAGCAGCTTACTAGACAGGGTTTCCTATGGCTACACCTTC. Its translation: CASSLLDRVSYGYTF.

This clone has just one count. The chain carries TRBV9 and TRBJ1-3; tentatively, D is TRBD1 (5 bases). Germline CDR1 and CDR2: SGDLS and YYNGEE. V shed 0 bases and J shed 0 bases, with 13 bases lying between them. This CDR3 region has 17 residues. The CDR3 DNA is TGTGCCAGCAGCGTAGGGGCAAGGGGCTCCTCTGGAAACACCATATATTTT. This gives the protein CASSVGARGSSGNTIYF.